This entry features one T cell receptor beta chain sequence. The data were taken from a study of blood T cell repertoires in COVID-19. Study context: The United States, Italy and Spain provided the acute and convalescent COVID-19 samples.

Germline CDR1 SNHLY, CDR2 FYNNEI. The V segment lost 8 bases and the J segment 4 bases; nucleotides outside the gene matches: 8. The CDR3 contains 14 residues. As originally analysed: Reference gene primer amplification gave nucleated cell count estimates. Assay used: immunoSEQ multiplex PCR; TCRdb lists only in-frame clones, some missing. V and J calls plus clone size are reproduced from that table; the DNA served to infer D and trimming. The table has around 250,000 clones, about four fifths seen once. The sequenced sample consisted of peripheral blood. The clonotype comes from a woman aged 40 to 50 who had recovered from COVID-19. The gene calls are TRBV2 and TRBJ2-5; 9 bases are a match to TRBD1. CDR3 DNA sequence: TGTGCCAGCTTACAGGGGGCGTTGGGAGAGACCCAGTACTTC. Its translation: CASLQGALGETQYF.